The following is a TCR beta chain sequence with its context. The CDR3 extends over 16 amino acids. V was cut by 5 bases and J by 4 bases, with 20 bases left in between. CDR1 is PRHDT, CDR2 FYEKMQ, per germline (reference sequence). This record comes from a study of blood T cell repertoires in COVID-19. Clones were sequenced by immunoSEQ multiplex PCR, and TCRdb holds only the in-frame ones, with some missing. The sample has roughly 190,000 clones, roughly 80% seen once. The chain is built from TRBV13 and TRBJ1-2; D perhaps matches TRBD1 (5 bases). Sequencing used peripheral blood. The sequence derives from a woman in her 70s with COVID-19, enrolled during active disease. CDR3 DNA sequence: TGTGCCAGCAGCCCCTTCGGGGGGGGGAAATCCTATGGCTACACCTTC. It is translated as CASSPFGGGKSYGYTF.